These T cell receptor beta chains were read from a single sample in a study of blood T cells in healthy people across ages. TCRdb reprocessed the 5' RACE reads with MiXCR, giving one entry per CDR3 protein. The table lists fewer than 1,000,000 distinct CDR3 sequences, 35% to 50% of them singletons. Material: blood. These receptors were taken from an elderly man in good health. CDR3s include the opening cysteine and the closing phenylalanine or tryptophan. D genes are given only for firm matches. A clone size is listed for some rows: how often the clone was seen (once, few, many), or a class if it is expanded.

V	size	D	J	CDR3	DNA
TRBV11-2	once	NA	TRBJ2-7	CASSFRTAAYEQYF	TGTGCCAGCAGCTTTCGCACGGCTGCCTACGAGCAGTACTTC
TRBV14	few	NA	TRBJ2-7	CASSQDRVYEQYF	TGTGCCAGCAGCCAAGATCGAGTCTACGAGCAGTACTTC
TRBV5-1	NA	NA	TRBJ2-7	CASSSQPGGFYEQYF	TGCGCCAGCAGCTCACAGCCGGGGGGCTTCTACGAGCAGTACTTC
TRBV27	NA	NA	TRBJ1-4	CASSLGAGWTNEKLFF	TGTGCCAGCAGTTTAGGGGCGGGGTGGACTAATGAAAAACTGTTTTTT
TRBV7-3	NA	NA	TRBJ1-2	CAIPDGSYGYTF	TGTGCCATCCCCGACGGCAGCTATGGCTACACCTTC
TRBV6-2/TRBV6-3	NA	NA	TRBJ1-5	CVSSYRAWKQGRGNQPQHF	TGTGTCAGCAGTTACCGGGCATGGAAACAGGGAAGAGGCAATCAGCCCCAGCATTTT
TRBV10-3	NA	NA	TRBJ2-5	CAIKEGDQETQYF	TGTGCCATCAAGGAGGGGGACCAAGAGACCCAGTACTTC
TRBV24-1	few	NA	TRBJ2-7	CATSDYGYEQYF	TGTGCCACCAGTGATTACGGCTACGAGCAGTACTTC
TRBV27	NA	TRBD1	TRBJ1-5	CASKTQGQGAFQPQHF	TGTGCCAGCAAAACCCAAGGTCAGGGGGCTTTCCAGCCCCAGCATTTT
TRBV29-1	NA	NA	TRBJ2-2	CSGAEIAGGELFF	TGCAGCGGGGCCGAGATAGCAGGAGGGGAGCTGTTTTTT
TRBV29-1	once	NA	TRBJ2-7	CSVLGSSYNEQYF	TGCAGCGTATTAGGGAGCTCCTACAATGAGCAGTACTTC
TRBV4-3	few	TRBD1	TRBJ2-7	CASSQGDRVGEQYF	TGCGCCAGCAGCCAAGGTGACAGGGTCGGCGAGCAGTACTTC
TRBV6-5	NA	TRBD1	TRBJ1-2	CASSYPRQGSYGYTF	TGTGCCAGCAGTTACCCTCGACAGGGGAGCTATGGCTACACCTTC
TRBV5-5	NA	NA	TRBJ1-5	CASSLVPRNQPQHF	TGTGCCAGCAGCTTGGTCCCCAGGAATCAGCCCCAGCATTTT
TRBV9	NA	TRBD2	TRBJ2-3	CASSNSRSGTSGRETTDTQYF	TGTGCCAGCAGCAATTCCCGGTCCGGGACTAGCGGGAGGGAGACCACAGATACGCAGTATTTT
TRBV20-1	NA	NA	TRBJ2-3	CSAMTRTDTQYF	TGCAGTGCGATGACGCGCACAGATACGCAGTATTTT
TRBV9	few	TRBD1	TRBJ2-7	CASSRSGTGNEQYF	TGTGCCAGCAGCAGGTCCGGGACAGGGAACGAGCAGTACTTC
TRBV5-1	NA	NA	TRBJ2-7	CASSLGQNVYEQYF	TGCGCCAGCAGCTTGGGGCAGAACGTCTACGAGCAGTACTTC
TRBV7-2	few	TRBD1	TRBJ2-1	CASSTGGSEFF	TGTGCCAGCAGCACAGGGGGTAGCGAGTTCTTC
TRBV27	few	TRBD2	TRBJ2-7	CASSPGGGHYEQYF	TGTGCCAGCAGTCCCGGGGGGGGCCACTACGAGCAGTACTTC
TRBV20-1	NA	NA	TRBJ2-7	CSAYLRLDSPYEQYF	TGCAGTGCTTACCTCCGACTAGACTCCCCCTACGAGCAGTACTTC
TRBV20-1	NA	NA	TRBJ2-3	CSAGPFGYMGDTQYF	TGCAGTGCTGGACCCTTCGGATACATGGGGGATACGCAGTATTTT
TRBV27	NA	NA	TRBJ2-7	CASSLRLNSYEQYF	TGTGCCAGCAGTTTACGGCTCAACTCCTACGAGCAGTACTTC
TRBV20-1	NA	NA	TRBJ2-5	CSARAAGLYQETQYF	TGCAGTGCTAGAGCCGCGGGACTGTACCAAGAGACCCAGTACTTC
TRBV3-1	few	NA	TRBJ2-3	CASSPTLPLGGDTQYF	TGTGCCAGCAGCCCGACATTGCCCCTCGGAGGAGATACGCAGTATTTT
TRBV5-1	NA	NA	TRBJ2-7	CASSNAGTGSCEQYF	TGCGCCAGCAGCAACGCCGGGACGGGGTCCTGCGAGCAGTACTTC
TRBV12-3/TRBV12-4	few	TRBD1	TRBJ1-1	CASTHGTDLEAFF	TGTGCCAGCACACACGGGACAGATCTTGAAGCTTTCTTT
TRBV5-1	NA	NA	TRBJ2-2	CASSSQPLSTGNTGELFF	TGCGCCAGCAGCTCCCAACCTCTTTCGACAGGGAACACCGGGGAGCTGTTTTTT
TRBV7-6	NA	NA	TRBJ1-4	CASSWKQNEKLFF	TGTGCCAGCAGCTGGAAGCAGAATGAAAAACTGTTTTTT
TRBV9	NA	TRBD2	TRBJ2-1	CASSVGVGRANEQFF	TGTGCCAGCAGCGTAGGAGTCGGGAGGGCCAATGAGCAGTTCTTC
TRBV7-9	NA	TRBD1	TRBJ2-7	CASSEVGTGGYEQYF	TGTGCCAGCAGTGAAGTCGGGACAGGGGGCTACGAGCAGTACTTC
TRBV5-1	NA	TRBD1	TRBJ1-1	CASSLVPGTGGTEAFF	TGCGCCAGCAGCTTGGTTCCAGGGACAGGGGGAACTGAAGCTTTCTTT
TRBV10-3	NA	NA	TRBJ2-1	CAISERGSLASNGQFF	TGTGCCATCAGTGAGAGAGGTAGTCTAGCGAGCAATGGGCAGTTCTTC
TRBV29-1	NA	TRBD1	TRBJ2-5	CSEQGVGETQYF	TGCAGCGAACAGGGGGTCGGTGAGACCCAGTACTTC
TRBV4-3	NA	NA	TRBJ1-5	CASSQAGDNQPQHF	TGCGCCAGCAGCCAAGCAGGGGACAATCAGCCCCAGCATTTT
TRBV28	NA	NA	TRBJ1-5	CASSLRQALGAQHF	TGTGCCAGCAGTTTAAGACAGGCTCTGGGAGCCCAGCATTTT
TRBV7-3	few	TRBD2	TRBJ2-3	CASSLLGAGGADTQYF	TGTGCCAGCAGCTTATTGGGAGCGGGAGGGGCAGATACGCAGTATTTT
TRBV20-1	many	TRBD2	TRBJ2-5	CSAQRTSGWYQETQYF	TGCAGTGCCCAAAGGACTAGCGGATGGTACCAAGAGACCCAGTACTTC
TRBV12-3/TRBV12-4	once	TRBD1	TRBJ1-1	CASRCADRDNTEAFF	TGTGCCAGTAGATGCGCGGACAGGGATAACACTGAAGCTTTCTTT
TRBV7-2	few	NA	TRBJ2-7	CAGSSPQGSYEQYF	TGTGCCGGCAGCTCACCGCAGGGCTCCTACGAGCAGTACTTC
TRBV19	few	TRBD2	TRBJ2-5	CASGVSISGRSQETQYF	TGTGCCAGCGGGGTTTCGATCAGCGGGAGATCTCAAGAGACCCAGTACTTC
TRBV9	few	TRBD2	TRBJ2-3	CASSVAGGLTDTQYF	TGTGCCAGCAGCGTAGCGGGGGGGCTCACAGATACGCAGTATTTT
TRBV7-8	NA	NA	TRBJ1-1	CASSYSGREAFF	TGTGCCAGCAGCTATTCAGGGAGAGAAGCTTTCTTT
TRBV4-1	NA	TRBD1	TRBJ1-2	CASSRELRTGNYGYTF	TGCGCCAGCAGCCGCGAGCTGAGGACAGGGAACTATGGCTACACCTTC
TRBV10-3	few	NA	TRBJ2-7	CAISEVAGASYEQYF	TGTGCCATCAGTGAGGTTGCAGGGGCCTCCTACGAGCAGTACTTC
TRBV25-1	many	NA	TRBJ2-7	CASSERGSSYEQYF	TGTGCCAGCAGTGAAAGGGGGAGCTCCTACGAGCAGTACTTC
TRBV20-1	NA	TRBD1	TRBJ2-3	CSAAAGTGGLDTQYF	TGCAGTGCTGCCGCCGGGACAGGGGGTTTAGATACGCAGTATTTT
TRBV7-2	NA	NA	TRBJ2-3	CASNDLRGPTDTQYF	TGTGCCAGCAACGATTTACGGGGGCCCACAGATACGCAGTATTTT
TRBV7-9	few	NA	TRBJ2-1	CASSLIGVSSYSEQFF	TGTGCCAGCAGCTTAATAGGGGTAAGCTCCTACAGTGAGCAGTTCTTC